Below, 30 T cell receptor beta chains from the same sample are listed, as sequenced in a study of blood T cells in healthy people across ages. The use of a sample-barcoded 5' primer and a J-beta primer mix characterized a second PCR of roughly 6 to 11 cycles. TCRdb reanalysed the 5' RACE reads using MiXCR and keeps one entry per CDR3 protein. The sample includes more than 650,000 distinct CDR3 sequences, approximately 53% of them seen just once. Input material: blood. The receptors were gathered from a man older than 75 in good health.

The rearrangement joins TRBV29-1 to TRBJ2-5, with D maybe TRBD1 (5 bases). The CDR3 runs to 13 residues. V shed 7 bases and J shed 11 bases, with 23 bases lying between them. Germline V lookup: CDR1 SQVTM, CDR2 ANQGSEA. The CDR3 DNA reads TGCAGCGCCGGACATCTGGCGGTTAGTGAGCAGTACTTC. Translating it yields CSAGHLAVSEQYF.

This clonotype was seen only a few times. This rearrangement joins TRBV7-6 to TRBJ1-6, with D hard to call. CDR1 and CDR2 from the germline V gene are SGHVS and FNYEAQ. V shed 5 bases and J shed 0 bases, with 5 bases lying between them. The CDR3 extends over 14 amino acids. CDR3 residues: CASSPNSYNSPLHF. The DNA of the CDR3 is TGTGCCAGCAGCCCGAACTCCTATAATTCACCCCTCCACTTT.

The V and J genes are TRBV9 and TRBJ2-1; tentative D call: TRBD1 (5 bases). The CDR3 runs to 15 residues. Trimming took 0 bases from V and 0 from J, leaving 7 bases between them. CDR1 and CDR2 from the germline V gene are SGDLS and YYNGEE. CDR3 region: CASSVDQGSYNEQFF. The CDR3 nucleotides are TGTGCCAGCAGCGTAGATCAGGGCTCCTACAATGAGCAGTTCTTC. Supplemented by reference TRBV9 and TRBJ2-1, the full variable domain reads DSGVTQTPKHLITATGQRVTLRCSPRSGDLSVYWYQQSLDQGLQFLIQYYNGEERAKGNILERFSAQQFPDLHSELNLSSLELGDSALYFCASSVDQGSYNEQFFGPGTRLTVL.

This clonotype has a handful of counts. The chain couples TRBV6-1 to TRBJ1-2; D not resolved. Germline CDR1 and CDR2: MNHNS and SASEGT. The CDR3 is 16 residues long. V was pared by 2 bases and J by 6 bases, with 19 bases between. The CDR3 coding sequence is TGTGCCAGCAGTGAACCTAGACAAGGGAACAAACATGGCTACACCTTC. This translates into CASSEPRQGNKHGYTF.

The chain carries TRBV7-6 and TRBJ2-1; D is ambiguous. TRBJ2-7 explains the end of the DNA better; the J call may be wrong. The CDR3 contains 14 residues. Germline assignment: CDR1 SGHVS and CDR2 FNYEAQ. CDR3 bases: TGTGCCAGCAGCTTAGCGCGGAACTACAATGAGCAGTACTTC. Translating it yields CASSLARNYNEQYF.

The chain combines TRBV18 with TRBJ2-1; the match to TRBD2 covers 10 bases. CDR1 KGHSH and CDR2 LQKENI come from the germline V gene. V was pared by 0 bases and J by 7 bases, with 3 bases of the junction left unmatched. The length of the CDR3 is 15 residues. The DNA for the CDR3 is TGTGCCAGCTCACCACCCCAACTAGCGGGGAATGAGCAGTTCTTC. Protein: CASSPPQLAGNEQFF.

The chain links TRBV9 to TRBJ2-1, with 8 bases aligning to TRBD2. Trimming cost V 0 bases and J 9 bases; bases outside gene matches: 20. The CDR3 is 19 amino acids. The germline V gene has CDR1 SGDLS and CDR2 YYNGEE. The CDR3 region is CASSVATFDGAAGVGEQFF. Written as DNA, the CDR3 is TGTGCCAGCAGCGTAGCTACATTTGATGGGGCAGCGGGAGTCGGTGAGCAGTTCTTC.

The chain couples TRBV12-5 to TRBJ2-1; 10 bases are shared with TRBD1. Germline CDR1 LGHNT, CDR2 FRNRAP. With V trimmed by 4 bases and J by 3 bases, 6 bases remained unmatched. CDR3 size: 16 residues. In DNA, the CDR3 is TGTGCTAGTGGTTCATCCGGGACAGGGGTCTACAATGAGCAGTTCTTC. Translating gives CASGSSGTGVYNEQFF.

This clonotype was seen just once. The chain links TRBV11-2 to TRBJ2-5; D is uncertain. The last part of the DNA fits TRBJ2-7 better; the J call may be wrong. The V gene's germline CDR1 is SGHAT and CDR2 FQNNGV. The CDR3 is made up of 13 amino acids. This CDR3 reads CASSLEWVFEQYF. The CDR3 DNA sequence: TGTGCCAGCAGCTTAGAATGGGTTTTCGAGCAGTACTTC.

This clonotype came up a few times. This sequence joins TRBV20-1 and TRBJ2-7; 10 bases align to TRBD1. The germline CDR1 and CDR2 sequences are DFQATT and SNEGSKA (reference sequence). The CDR3 has 14 residues. V shed 3 bases, J shed 3 bases, and the junction held 5 bases outside the gene matches. This chain's CDR3 is CSARTGTGDYEQYF. The CDR3 DNA reads as TGCAGTGCTAGGACCGGGACAGGGGACTACGAGCAGTACTTC.

The V gene is TRBV9, the J gene TRBJ2-7; TRBD2 aligns across 8 bases. The last part of the DNA fits TRBJ2-5 better; the J call may be wrong. Germline loops: CDR1 SGDLS, CDR2 YYNGEE. This CDR3 is 12 amino acids long. DNA for the CDR3: TGTGCCAGCAGCGCCGCGGGGGGGACCCAGTACTTC. This translates into CASSAAGGTQYF.

The chain links TRBV6-5 to TRBJ2-7; the match to TRBD1 covers 8 bases. The CDR3 loop spans 15 amino acids. Germline V gene data show CDR1 as MNHEY and CDR2 as SVGAGI. V shed 5 bases, J shed 5 bases, and the junction held 11 bases outside the gene matches. The CDR3 DNA reads TGTGCCAGCAGTGATTCGGACAGGGCGGGGAACGAGCAGTACTTC. This sequence encodes CASSDSDRAGNEQYF.

As for this clonotype: One end of the junction is discordant with germline, which a read error may explain. The chain employs TRBV4-2 and TRBJ2-4, with 12 nucleotides matching TRBD2. Matching the DNA end better, TRBJ2-7 makes the J call doubtful. Looked up from germline, CDR1 is LGHNA and CDR2 is YNFKEQ. The CDR3 contains 18 residues. The CDR3 nucleotides are TGTACCAGCAGCCAACCCCCGCTAGCGGGAGGGGTCTCCTACGAGCAGTACTTC. It translates to CTSSQPPLAGGVSYEQYF.

This clonotype came up a few times. CDR3 nucleotide sequence: TGTGCCAGCAGCGCCGACCCAAGGGATTCACCCCTCCACTTT. This encodes CASSADPRDSPLHF. The V call is TRBV9, the J call TRBJ1-6; D is ambiguous. V lost 3 bases, J lost 8 bases, and 12 bases lay in between. Per the germline V gene, CDR1 is SGDLS and CDR2 is YYNGEE. This CDR3 is built from 14 residues.

The chain joins TRBV20-1 to TRBJ2-5; TRBD2 matches at 12 bases. CDR1 and CDR2 from the germline V gene are DFQATT and SNEGSKA (reference sequence). The V and J ends lost 3 bases and 4 bases, in that order; junction bases with no gene match: 6. This CDR3 has 15 amino acids. The CDR3 DNA sequence: TGCAGTGCTAGTCCTCTAGCGGGAGGGTCAGAGACCCAGTACTTC. Its protein is CSASPLAGGSETQYF.

This clonotype was counted a few times. The chain combines TRBV21-1 with TRBJ2-4. TRBV21-1 is flagged as a pseudogene. This CDR3 spans 15 amino acids. CDR3 sequence (DNA): TGTGCCAGCCGCTCATCGGCTCGCCGACCAAACATTCAGTACTTC. Encoded protein: CASRSSARRPNIQYF.

This clonotype was recorded only once. The chain joins TRBV20-1 to TRBJ2-7, with TRBD2 matching 9 bases. The V segment lost 6 bases and the J segment 2 bases; nucleotides outside the gene matches: 8. Germline loops: CDR1 DFQATT, CDR2 SNEGSKA (reference sequence). CDR3 size: 14 residues. DNA for the CDR3: TGCAGTGCCCTCCTTCTAGCGGGAACCTACGAGCAGTACTTC. This translates into CSALLLAGTYEQYF.

The chain has TRBV6-2 or TRBV6-3 and TRBJ2-5, with D unresolved. The length of the CDR3 is 15 residues. CDR1 and CDR2 from the germline V gene are MNHEY and SVGEGT. The V end was cut by 0 bases, the J end by 1 base, with 9 bases between. CDR3 nucleotide sequence: TGTGCCAGCAGTTACTCGGAGCCGGGCCAAGAGACCCAGTACTTC. It codes for CASSYSEPGQETQYF.

This clonotype was detected ten times or more. V and J are TRBV2 and TRBJ1-2; 7 bases line up with TRBD1. The CDR3 has 15 residues. V dropped 7 bases and J dropped 4; count of bases not matched to a gene: 12. The germline gives CDR1 SNHLY, CDR2 FYNNEI. CDR3 nucleotides: TGTGCCAGCATCCACTCGGAGGGGGCAGGCTATGGCTACACCTTC. It specifies CASIHSEGAGYGYTF.

J is TRBJ2-5 and V is TRBV7-8; 7 nucleotides agree with TRBD2. Germline V gives CDR1 SGHVS, CDR2 FQNEAQ. The V gene end was trimmed by 9 bases and the J gene end by 2 bases; junction bases not matched to a gene: 15. The CDR3 consists of 16 residues. CDR3 DNA: TGTGCCAGTTGTACGCCCGGGGGACTACAGCAAGAGACCCAGTACTTC. Translated, it gives CASCTPGGLQQETQYF.

The chain uses TRBV15 and TRBJ2-5, with D uncertain. CDR1 LNHNV and CDR2 YYDKDF come from the germline V gene (reference sequence). This CDR3 contains 12 residues. The V end lost 3 bases, the J end lost 5 bases, and 7 bases lay between the germline ends. The DNA of the CDR3 is TGTGCCACCAGCAGTCGGTGGGAGACCCAGTACTTC. This sequence encodes CATSSRWETQYF.

The chain couples TRBV25-1 to TRBJ2-7; D is undetermined. Germline loops: CDR1 MGHDK, CDR2 SYGVNS. V was trimmed by 3 bases and J by 2 bases, leaving 8 bases between them. The CDR3 contains 13 residues. CDR3: CASSEPGTYEQYF. The CDR3 region has the DNA TGTGCCAGCAGTGAGCCGGGCACCTACGAGCAGTACTTC.

The chain couples TRBV4-1 to TRBJ2-3; unclear D gene. The CDR3 contains 16 residues. V lost 0 bases to trimming and J lost 0 bases, with 10 bases between them. From germline, CDR1 is MGHRA and CDR2 YSYEKL. CDR3 bases: TGCGCCAGCAGCCAAGAACGCTTCGCTAGCACAGATACGCAGTATTTT. It encodes CASSQERFASTDTQYF.

This clonotype was seen only a few times. For the CDR3, the DNA is TGTGCCAGCAGTGATGGCAAGGGGGTACCGAGCGAGCAGTACTTC. Amino acid sequence: CASSDGKGVPSEQYF. V usage is TRBV2 and J usage is TRBJ2-7, with D perhaps TRBD1 (6 bases). Trimming shortened V by 3 bases and J by 6 bases, and 18 bases separated the two germline ends. Germline V lookup: CDR1 SNHLY, CDR2 FYNNEI. The CDR3 spans 15 residues.

The chain employs TRBV4-1 and TRBJ2-4, with a possible D match to TRBD1 (6 bases). Germline V gene sequence: CDR1 MGHRA, CDR2 YSYEKL. CDR3 length: 16 amino acids. V dropped 3 bases and J dropped 1 base, with 13 bases sitting between them. The CDR3 DNA sequence: TGCGCCAGCAGCCACCCGGCAGGGGAGGCCAAAAACATTCAGTACTTC. As protein: CASSHPAGEAKNIQYF.

This clonotype was found a few times. The chain employs TRBV10-3 and TRBJ2-7, with TRBD1 identical over 9 bases. The CDR3 is 15 amino acids. With 10 bases clipped from V and 3 bases from J, the junction kept 13 bases outside the gene matches. CDR1 and CDR2 (germline): ENHRY, SYGVKD. Written as DNA, the CDR3 is TGTGCCACGGCCGAATCCGGGACAGGGAACTACGAGCAGTACTTC. This codes for CATAESGTGNYEQYF.

The chain uses TRBV9 and TRBJ2-1; D call uncertain. This CDR3 comprises 14 residues. Trimming pared 2 bases from V and 5 bases from J, leaving 11 bases between. Germline V lookup: CDR1 SGDLS, CDR2 YYNGEE. The CDR3 region is CASSVRVVDNEQFF. The CDR3 coding sequence is TGTGCCAGCAGCGTTCGGGTAGTAGACAATGAGCAGTTCTTC. The full variable domain, completed using reference TRBV9 and TRBJ2-1, is DSGVTQTPKHLITATGQRVTLRCSPRSGDLSVYWYQQSLDQGLQFLIQYYNGEERAKGNILERFSAQQFPDLHSELNLSSLELGDSALYFCASSVRVVDNEQFFGPGTRLTVL.

The rearrangement joins TRBV29-1 to TRBJ1-1; D is uncertain. The CDR3 has 11 amino acids. Trimming took off 5 bases at V and 6 bases at J, with 10 bases between the two ends. Germline lookup yields CDR1 SQVTM and CDR2 ANQGSEA. CDR3 bases: TGCAGCGTTTCAGGTGTGGCTGAAGCTTTCTTT. Translating gives CSVSGVAEAFF.

The chain joins TRBV7-8 to TRBJ2-1; 12 bases are a match to TRBD2. The V gene's germline CDR1 is SGHVS and CDR2 FQNEAQ. This CDR3 is 18 amino acids long. Germline trimming cut 5 bases from V and 0 bases from J; bases unmatched to any gene: 8. CDR3 DNA: TGTGCCAGCAGCGTCCCCTCTAGCGGGAGGGGCTCCTACAATGAGCAGTTCTTC. Protein product: CASSVPSSGRGSYNEQFF.

The table lists this clonotype with many counts. V and J are TRBV20-1 and TRBJ2-3, with D unresolved. With 3 bases removed from V and 0 bases from J, the gap between germline ends came to 4 bases. Germline V gene lookup returns CDR1 DFQATT and CDR2 SNEGSKA (reference sequence). The CDR3 consists of 12 residues. The chain's CDR3 is CSARESTDTQYF. CDR3 DNA: TGCAGTGCTAGGGAAAGCACAGATACGCAGTATTTT.